The 24 T cell receptor beta chains presented below share a single source sample, sequenced in a study of OX40 agonist ivuxolimab in advanced cancers. TCRdb's table, derived via immunoSEQ multiplex PCR, lists solely in-frame clones and lacks some. The data contain about 68,000 clones, around 80% of them singletons. The source was CD4+ or CD8+ T cells sorted from blood, collected in a trial of the OX40 agonist ivuxolimab. Receptor source: an adult with an advanced solid tumor such as melanoma, head and neck, liver or kidney cancer.

The rearrangement joins TRBV28 to TRBJ2-1; D may be TRBD1 or TRBD2 (7 bases each). V shed 7 bases and J shed 0 bases, with 16 bases lying between them. The CDR3 spans 16 residues. Germline assignment: CDR1 MDHEN and CDR2 SYDVKM. The CDR3 sequence: CASTLGGDSSYNEQFF. CDR3 nucleotide sequence: TGTGCCAGCACTCTTGGGGGGGACAGCTCCTACAATGAGCAGTTCTTC.

The chain uses TRBV4-3 and TRBJ1-5, with D unresolved. The germline V gene encodes CDR1 LGHNA and CDR2 YSLEER. The CDR3 has 16 residues. V was cut by 0 bases and J by 1 base, with 10 bases left in between. The CDR3 DNA follows: TGCGCCAGCAGCCAAGAACGGGTGTGGAGCAATCAGCCCCAGCATTTT. Its protein product is CASSQERVWSNQPQHF.

J is TRBJ2-3 and V is TRBV28, with 7 bases that match TRBD2. The germline CDR1 and CDR2 sequences are MDHEN and SYDVKM. The CDR3 contains 15 residues. Unmatched junction bases numbered 15, after V lost 4 bases and J lost 11 bases. The CDR3 here is CASSSPRRSGGWQYF. In DNA form, the CDR3 reads TGTGCCAGCAGTTCACCACGTCGTTCCGGGGGGTGGCAGTATTTT.

The V and J genes are TRBV30 and TRBJ1-6, with D possibly being TRBD1 (5 bases). In germline, CDR1 is GTSNPN, CDR2 SVGIG (reference sequence). V was trimmed by 3 bases and J by 9 bases, leaving 21 bases between them. This CDR3 spans 16 amino acids. The DNA of the CDR3 is TGTGCCTGGAGAGGCGGGGGAATGGGTGTCGGTTCACCCCTCCACTTT. Amino acids: CAWRGGGMGVGSPLHF.

The chain recombines TRBV7-3 with TRBJ2-7; 10 bases fit TRBD1. Germline-derived CDR1 and CDR2 are SGHTA and FQGTGA. J lost 2 bases, V lost 2 bases, and 15 bases had no gene match. CDR3 length: 19 amino acids. The CDR3 loop is CASSLGWDRGPSWAYEQYF. CDR3 nucleotide sequence: TGTGCCAGCAGCTTAGGTTGGGACAGGGGACCTTCTTGGGCCTACGAGCAGTACTTC.

In its sample, this clone was seen once. The CDR3 coding sequence is TGTGCCATCAGTCAAAACCGGGACCTTGAAGCTTTCTTT. Translation: CAISQNRDLEAFF. The chain couples TRBV10-3 to TRBJ1-1; perhaps TRBD1 as D (5 bases). The germline V gene encodes CDR1 ENHRY and CDR2 SYGVKD. Deletions cut 5 bases from V and 7 bases from J, with 14 bases between. This CDR3 spans 13 amino acids.

This chain joins TRBV5-1 and TRBJ2-5; maybe TRBD2 (7 bases). Trimming stripped 4 bases from V and 1 base from J, with 14 bases between. This CDR3 has 15 residues. Germline V gene sequence: CDR1 SGHRS, CDR2 YFSETQ. This CDR3 reads CASSTSGGLQETQYF. Written as DNA, the CDR3 is TGCGCCAGCAGCACGTCGGGGGGCCTCCAAGAGACCCAGTACTTC.

The V call is TRBV5-4, the J call TRBJ2-3; D might be TRBD1 (6 bases). The germline V gene encodes CDR1 SGHNT and CDR2 YYREEE (reference sequence). The CDR3 runs 15 residues. V was clipped by 4 bases and J by 0 bases, with 12 bases between them. CDR3 nucleotides: TGTGCCAGCAGCCCCGGGACATCCAGCACAGATACGCAGTATTTT. Its translation is CASSPGTSSTDTQYF.

This clone was seen a single time. The chain carries TRBV10-3 and TRBJ1-5; D call uncertain. Trimming left V 3 bases short and J 0 bases short, with 6 bases between. The CDR3 consists of 14 residues. Germline V CDR1 and CDR2: ENHRY, SYGVKD. This CDR3 reads CAISDSDSNQPQHF. The CDR3 DNA sequence: TGTGCCATCAGTGATTCGGATAGCAATCAGCCCCAGCATTTT.

This clone is a singleton in its sample. The J gene is TRBJ2-5, the V gene TRBV13; 7 bases are shared with TRBD1. The CDR3 covers 14 residues. Germline CDR1 PRHDT, CDR2 FYEKMQ (reference sequence). V lost 6 bases, J lost 11 bases, and 15 bases stayed unmatched. CDR3 sequence reads: CASSPDRERREQYF. CDR3 in DNA: TGTGCCAGCAGTCCCGACAGGGAACGTCGAGAGCAGTACTTC.

The chain combines TRBV7-7 with TRBJ2-3; a possible D gene is TRBD2 (6 bases). Germline V lookup: CDR1 SSHAT, CDR2 FNYEAQ (reference sequence). Trimming took 5 bases from V and 7 from J, leaving 31 bases between them. The CDR3 extends over 19 amino acids. DNA of the CDR3: TGTGCCAGCAGCCTCCGGGACTCCATCCTCGCCATCCATGGGAATACGCAGTATTTT. This sequence encodes CASSLRDSILAIHGNTQYF. The full variable domain, in which reference TRBV7-7 and TRBJ2-3 provide the parts outside the CDR3, is GAGVSQSPRYKVTKRGQDVTLRCDPISSHATLYWYQQALGQGPEFLTYFNYEAQPDKSGLPSDRFSAERPEGSISTLTIQRTEQRDSAMYRCASSLRDSILAIHGNTQYFGPGTRLTVL.

V is TRBV19 and J is TRBJ1-2; perhaps TRBD1 as D (6 bases). CDR3 length: 13 residues. V was clipped by 5 bases and J by 7 bases, with 14 bases between them. CDR1 and CDR2 (germline): LNHDA, SQIVND (reference sequence). The CDR3 coding sequence is TGTGCCAGTAGTTTAAACAGGGAGGCTGGCTACACCTTC. Amino acid sequence: CASSLNREAGYTF. The whole variable domain, filled in from reference TRBV19 and TRBJ1-2, reads DGGITQSPKYLFRKEGQNVTLSCEQNLNHDAMYWYRQDPGQGLRLIYYSQIVNDFQKGDIAEGYSVSREKKESFPLTVTSAQKNPTAFYLCASSLNREAGYTFGSGTRLTVV.

The gene calls are TRBV5-1 and TRBJ2-7; a possible D gene is TRBD2 (6 bases). Between the trimmed V and J ends, which lost 0 bases and 2 bases, there was a span of 24 bases. The CDR3 extends over 19 amino acids. Germline V gene sequence: CDR1 SGHRS, CDR2 YFSETQ. The CDR3: CASSLVGGRASGYAYEQYF. DNA of the CDR3: TGCGCCAGCAGCTTGGTCGGGGGTCGGGCGAGCGGGTACGCCTACGAGCAGTACTTC.

The genes are TRBV28 and TRBJ2-7; possibly TRBD2 for D (5 bases). The CDR3 is 13 residues long. V lost 5 bases and J lost 2, with 10 bases in between. CDR1 is MDHEN, CDR2 SYDVKM, per germline. The CDR3 here is CASSPREPYEQYF. The DNA for the CDR3 is TGTGCCAGCAGTCCCCGGGAACCCTACGAGCAGTACTTC.

CDR3 sequence (DNA): TGTGCCAGTAGTATGGTAGGGGGCGAATACGAGCAGTACTTC. This encodes CASSMVGGEYEQYF. The V and J genes are TRBV19 and TRBJ2-7, with 7 bases fitting TRBD1. The CDR3 runs to 14 residues. CDR1 is LNHDA and CDR2 is SQIVND in the germline V gene (reference sequence). V lost 3 bases and J lost 4; bases outside the gene matches: 6.

On this clone: The junction and the germline gene differ at one end; a read error may be behind it. The genes are TRBV29-1 and TRBJ2-1, with D possibly matching TRBD2 (5 bases). CDR3 length: 11 residues. Per the germline V gene, CDR1 is SQVTM and CDR2 is ANQGSEA. The CDR3 region has the DNA TGCAGCGTGGAAGTCGGGAAAATACAGTTCTTC. It codes for CSVEVGKIQFF.

This clone is judged medium-sized (0.01 to 0.1%). The CDR3 protein is CATSGRGLVVHEQYF. Here the CDR3 DNA reads TGTGCCACCAGCGGCCGGGGCCTTGTTGTCCACGAGCAGTACTTC. V gene TRBV15 combines with J gene TRBJ2-7; D is tentatively TRBD1 or TRBD2 (5 bases each). The CDR3 totals 15 residues. The germline gives CDR1 LNHNV, CDR2 YYDKDF (reference sequence). V was trimmed by 5 bases and J by 5 bases, leaving 19 bases between them.

This rearrangement joins TRBV5-5 to TRBJ1-5; D may be TRBD1 (6 bases). The V gene lost 4 bases and the J gene lost 7 bases, with 15 bases spanning the gap. Germline V lookup: CDR1 SGHKS, CDR2 YYEKEE (reference sequence). The CDR3 is 14 amino acids. CDR3 in amino acids: CASSLTGVEQPQHF. In nucleotides, the CDR3 is TGTGCCAGCAGCCTGACAGGAGTTGAACAGCCCCAGCATTTT.

On this clone itself: Lacking the conserved final phenylalanine or tryptophan, this CDR3 likely reflects a read error. The rearrangement uses TRBV2 and TRBJ2-7; tentatively, D is TRBD1 (5 bases). V lost 0 bases, J lost 3 bases, and 9 bases lay in between. The CDR3 runs 14 residues. Germline V CDR1 and CDR2: SNHLY, FYNNEI. CDR3 sequence (DNA): TGTGCCAGCAGTGAAGCGGCAGGGATCTACGAGCAGTACCTC. Amino acid sequence: CASSEAAGIYEQYL.

This chain connects TRBV28 to TRBJ2-2; 9 bases match TRBD1. Germline V gene sequence: CDR1 MDHEN, CDR2 SYDVKM. J gave up 7 bases and V 2 bases, and 11 bases lay outside the gene matches. This CDR3 region has 17 residues. As DNA, the CDR3 is TGTGCCAGCAGTTTACGCGACTGGGACAGGGTAAACGGGGAGCTGTTTTTT. Protein sequence: CASSLRDWDRVNGELFF.

This clone was counted between two and nine times. V usage is TRBV29-1 and J usage is TRBJ1-1; 9 positions agree with TRBD1. The junction had 3 bases not matched to a gene; V was cut back by 6 bases and J by 4 bases. CDR3 length: 12 residues. The germline CDR1 and CDR2 sequences are SQVTM and ANQGSEA. The CDR3 loop reads CSVMTGGTEAFF. For the CDR3, the DNA is TGCAGCGTGATGACAGGGGGCACTGAAGCTTTCTTT.

V usage is TRBV28 and J usage is TRBJ2-3; TRBD2 matches 12 bases. Trimming cost V 8 bases and J 3 bases; bases outside gene matches: 6. The CDR3 is 15 amino acids. Germline assignment: CDR1 MDHEN and CDR2 SYDVKM. The CDR3 DNA reads TGTGCCAGCGGAACTAGCGGGAGGCCTACAGATACGCAGTATTTT. Residues: CASGTSGRPTDTQYF. Together with reference TRBV28 and TRBJ2-3, the CDR3 gives the full variable domain: DVKVTQSSRYLVKRTGEKVFLECVQDMDHENMFWYRQDPGLGLRLIYFSYDVKMKEKGDIPEGYSVSREKKERFSLILESASTNQTSMYLCASGTSGRPTDTQYFGPGTRLTVL.

This clone showed up just once. This chain connects TRBV7-2 to TRBJ1-2; D is possibly TRBD1 (5 bases). V was cut by 3 bases and J by 4 bases, with 9 bases left in between. The CDR3 length is 13 residues. Germline V lookup: CDR1 SGHTA, CDR2 FQGNSA. This chain's CDR3 is CASSLGRVYGYTF. CDR3 DNA: TGTGCCAGCAGCTTGGGCAGGGTCTATGGCTACACCTTC.

Only one count was recorded for this clone. The CDR3 here is CASSVEDGRSTDTQYF. The CDR3 DNA reads as TGTGCCAGCAGCGTAGAAGATGGCAGGAGCACAGATACGCAGTATTTT. This rearrangement joins TRBV9 to TRBJ2-3; D is unresolved. V was shortened by 0 bases and J by 0 bases, with 11 bases between the two germline ends. The CDR3 contains 16 residues. Germline CDR1 reads SGDLS; CDR2 reads YYNGEE.